This T cell receptor beta chain was sequenced during a study of CD8 T cells in ankylosing spondylitis (dated by TCRdb to about 2017). As for the study more broadly: The study profiled T cell receptor beta repertoires in healthy donors and ankylosing spondylitis patients to find disease-linked TCR variants. The whole study cohort included about a hundred healthy donors and 20 to 25 ankylosing spondylitis patients. Peripheral blood samples were taken, and synovial fluid was additionally collected from ankylosing spondylitis patients.

This clonotype occurred many times. Its antigen is not yet known. No base qualities exist here, and no much larger clone lies one base off it. For each ankylosing spondylitis patient, the synovial fluid sample was matched to a blood sample from that same patient. The CDR1 and CDR2 encoded by the germline V gene are SGHTA and FQGNSA. From its cysteine to its phenylalanine, the CDR3 spans 17 amino acids. The read is trimmed to its CDR3 DNA, 51 bases read in frame from base 1. V is pruned by 0 bases and J by 4 bases, leaving 6 bases of the junction without a gene match. Points the paper makes about the study in general: Some motif variants had previously been reported in the synovial fluid and blood of reactive arthritis patients, which suggests shared mechanisms of disease initiation. Significant enrichment of the disease-linked clones was reported in matched synovial fluid samples from ankylosing spondylitis patients. In peripheral blood, the disease-linked clones were found at relatively low frequencies and had a CD8+ phenotype. A TCR beta motif of 7 or 8 highly homologous amino acid variants appeared characteristic of blood from ankylosing spondylitis patients.

TCRdb shows the sequencer as Illumina HiSeq 2500. Quantitative 5'-RACE with molecular barcodes was the method used to prepare the TCR beta libraries. For the original study's pipeline: A new computational method based on a probabilistic model of VDJ rearrangement was used to identify disease-linked TCR variants. The public reads were reanalyzed by TCRdb: fastp trimming at Q25, MiXCR alignment, in-frame beta chains only. Rows with a matching CDR3 protein are joined into one entry that keeps the most common DNA and genes. TCRdb, rather than the study authors, made the V and J calls. Counted in this sample were roughly 100,000 distinct CDR3 sequences; 24% of them appeared once. The top ten hold approximately 13% of the sample.

The sequenced sample was synovial fluid, either unsorted or a sorted T cell fraction (not recorded which). The sequence links TRBV7-2 to TRBJ2-3, with 11 bases aligning to TRBD2. This receptor was identified in a male donor with ankylosing spondylitis. The DNA sequence is given as TGTGCCAGCAGCTTAGCTAGCGGGAGGGCCTCTCCAGATACGCAGTATTTT. It is translated as CASSLASGRASPDTQYF.